Listed here are 27 T cell receptor beta chains from one sample, sequenced in a study of response to subunit inactivated influenza vaccine. TCRdb itself ran the RT-PCR reads through MiXCR, one entry per CDR3 protein. This sample carries approximately 530,000 distinct CDR3 sequences, around 7.7% of them seen once, and the ten largest clones take over 10%. Sequences were derived from PBMCs from blood, sampled around 25 months after vaccination. Receptor source: a man aged 50-75 years who received an inactivated influenza vaccine.

This clonotype has at least ten counts. The chain combines TRBV29-1 with TRBJ2-1; TRBD2 aligns across 9 bases. After removal of 0 bases from V and 7 bases from J, the junction contained 7 bases not matched to a gene. The germline V gene encodes CDR1 SQVTM and CDR2 ANQGSEA. The CDR3 totals 15 residues. CDR3 DNA sequence: TGCAGCGTTGAAGAACGGCTAGCGGGGTTAAATGAGCAGTTCTTC. Protein: CSVEERLAGLNEQFF.

In its sample, this clonotype was seen many times. The rearrangement links TRBV6-5 to TRBJ2-1; TRBD2 matches at 8 bases. Unmatched junction bases numbered 3, after V lost 5 bases and J lost 0 bases. Germline V gene data show CDR1 as MNHEY and CDR2 as SVGAGI. The CDR3 has 15 residues. The CDR3 DNA reads as TGTGCCAGCAGTACTACTAGCGGCTCCTACAATGAGCAGTTCTTC. Its protein is CASSTTSGSYNEQFF.

There are a few counts of this clonotype. The chain is built from TRBV5-1 and TRBJ2-7, with a weak D call TRBD1 (6 bases). The CDR3 spans 15 residues. Trimming shortened V by 4 bases and J by 1 base, and 15 bases separated the two germline ends. Germline V CDR1 and CDR2: SGHRS, YFSETQ. The CDR3 is CASSKDSQTSYEQYF. CDR3 sequence (DNA): TGCGCCAGCAGCAAGGACAGCCAAACGTCCTACGAGCAGTACTTC.

This clonotype showed up many times. The V call is TRBV9, the J call TRBJ1-3; a weak D match, TRBD1 (5 bases). Germline V CDR1 and CDR2: SGDLS, YYNGEE. V shed 0 bases and J shed 1 base, with 14 bases lying between them. This CDR3 is 17 amino acids long. The DNA of the CDR3 is TGTGCCAGCAGCGTAGATCCGGACACTCTTTCTGGAAACACCATATATTTT. It encodes CASSVDPDTLSGNTIYF.

The chain employs TRBV7-2 and TRBJ2-5, with 7 bases that match TRBD1. The ends lost 5 bases at V and 3 bases at J; junction bases unmatched: 9. From germline, CDR1 is SGHTA and CDR2 FQGNSA. The CDR3 totals 15 residues. The CDR3 nucleotides are TGTGCCAGCAGCCCCGAGGGGGACAGAAAAGAGACCCAGTACTTC. Amino acid sequence: CASSPEGDRKETQYF.

This clonotype was seen only a few times. This chain connects TRBV7-3 to TRBJ2-3; 10 positions match TRBD2. The junction had 7 bases not matched to a gene; V was cut back by 5 bases and J by 2 bases. This CDR3 region has 16 residues. In germline, CDR1 is SGHTA, CDR2 FQGTGA. The DNA of the CDR3 is TGTGCCAGCAGCCGAGGAGCGGGAGGGATCACAGATACGCAGTATTTT. Translating it yields CASSRGAGGITDTQYF. The whole variable domain, filled in from reference TRBV7-3 and TRBJ2-3, reads GAGVSQTPSNKVTEKGKYVELRCDPISGHTALYWYRQSLGQGPEFLIYFQGTGAADDSGLPNDRFFAVRPEGSVSTLKIQRTERGDSAVYLCASSRGAGGITDTQYFGPGTRLTVL.

This clonotype was seen ten or more times. V gene TRBV5-1 combines with J gene TRBJ2-7, with a weak D call TRBD1 (6 bases). Germline CDR1 is SGHRS and CDR2 is YFSETQ. The CDR3 loop spans 12 amino acids. The V end lost 4 bases, the J end lost 6 bases, and 11 bases lay between the germline ends. The CDR3 sequence is CASSPNRAEQYF. The CDR3, as DNA: TGCGCCAGCAGCCCGAACAGGGCCGAGCAGTACTTC.

The chain uses TRBV18 and TRBJ1-6, with 8 bases matching TRBD1. Germline loops: CDR1 KGHSH, CDR2 LQKENI. V lost 3 bases to trimming and J lost 9 bases; unmatched junction nucleotides: 4. The CDR3 covers 14 residues. The CDR3 DNA is TGTGCCAGCTCACCGGACAGGGTGGCTTCACCCCTCCACTTT. This gives the protein CASSPDRVASPLHF.

Many counts were recorded for this clonotype. The CDR3 nucleotides are TGCGCCAGCAGCTTGATGGGACAGGGGAGCACAGATACGCAGTATTTT. Amino acids: CASSLMGQGSTDTQYF. The chain has TRBV5-1 and TRBJ2-3, with 10 bases aligning to TRBD1. Germline CDR1 and CDR2: SGHRS and YFSETQ. Unmatched junction bases numbered 2, after V lost 1 base and J lost 0 bases. This CDR3 region has 16 residues.

This clonotype was seen a handful of times. The chain couples TRBV4-3 to TRBJ1-4, with a possible D match to TRBD1 (5 bases). The CDR3 covers 16 residues. CDR1 LGHNA and CDR2 YSLEER come from the germline V gene. With 4 bases removed from V and 4 bases from J, the gap between germline ends came to 16 bases. The CDR3 DNA sequence: TGCGCCAGCAGCCCGGGAGGGGCAGGGTATAATGAAAAACTGTTTTTT. It encodes CASSPGGAGYNEKLFF.

This clonotype was detected ten times or more. This rearrangement joins TRBV20-1 to TRBJ2-7, with D possibly called TRBD1 or TRBD2 (5 bases each). The CDR3 is 14 residues long. Germline assignment: CDR1 DFQATT and CDR2 SNEGSKA (reference sequence). The V and J ends lost 6 bases and 5 bases respectively, with 20 bases between them. The CDR3 reads CSAPGWQGVNEQYF. In DNA, the CDR3 is TGCAGTGCCCCTGGGTGGCAGGGAGTAAACGAGCAGTACTTC.

This clonotype occurred a few times. V and J are TRBV11-1 and TRBJ2-6; possible D gene TRBD2, 6 bases. V gave up 5 bases and J gave up 2 bases, with 22 bases separating them. The CDR3 is 19 amino acids. Looked up from germline, CDR1 is SGHAT and CDR2 is FQDESV (reference sequence). The CDR3 sequence: CASSPTPGLISPGANVLTF. The CDR3 DNA follows: TGTGCCAGCAGCCCTACGCCGGGACTCATCTCCCCTGGGGCCAACGTCCTGACTTTC.

A few counts support this clonotype. The J gene is TRBJ2-1, the V gene TRBV9; 7 nucleotides line up with TRBD2. Per the germline V gene, CDR1 is SGDLS and CDR2 is YYNGEE. The junction had 4 bases not matched to a gene; V was cut back by 0 bases and J by 4 bases. There are 15 residues in the CDR3. CDR3 amino acids: CASSVGPAGYNEQFF. CDR3 nucleotide sequence: TGTGCCAGCAGCGTAGGCCCAGCGGGATACAATGAGCAGTTCTTC.

This rearrangement joins TRBV6-5 to TRBJ2-1; the match to TRBD1 covers 9 bases. The CDR3 is made up of 14 amino acids. In germline, CDR1 is MNHEY, CDR2 SVGAGI. CDR3 bases: TGTGCTCGCAGTTACTACGACAGGGGGACTGAGCAGTTCTTC. Translation gives CARSYYDRGTEQFF.

This clonotype was observed a handful of times. The CDR3 protein is CANAASGNRPGYTF. In DNA form, the CDR3 reads TGTGCCAACGCCGCCTCCGGGAACCGGCCTGGCTACACCTTC. The chain has TRBV6-1 and TRBJ1-2; D uncertain. Trimming removed 10 bases from V and 7 bases from J, with 22 bases in between. Germline V gene sequence: CDR1 MNHNS, CDR2 SASEGT. The CDR3 runs to 14 residues.

This clonotype came up a few times. The rearrangement links TRBV28 to TRBJ2-2, with 7 positions matching TRBD2. The CDR3 has 14 amino acids. Germline V gene sequence: CDR1 MDHEN, CDR2 SYDVKM. V lost 8 bases and J lost 5; bases outside the gene matches: 8. CDR3 loop: CASRSGGDTGELFF. The CDR3 coding sequence is TGTGCCAGCCGCTCTGGGGGGGATACCGGGGAGCTGTTTTTT.

This clonotype was detected many times. The chain links TRBV30 to TRBJ2-1; 10 bases agree with TRBD2. V was pared by 0 bases and J by 8 bases, with 10 bases of the junction left unmatched. Germline CDR1 and CDR2: GTSNPN and SVGIG (reference sequence). The length of the CDR3 is 16 residues. This chain's CDR3 is CAWSVGSAGGGHEQFF. DNA of the CDR3: TGTGCCTGGAGTGTAGGCTCAGCGGGAGGGGGGCATGAGCAGTTCTTC.

This clonotype was counted many times. This rearrangement joins TRBV5-1 to TRBJ2-1, with TRBD2 identical over 13 bases. J was trimmed by 8 bases and V by 3 bases; bases with no gene match: 2. The CDR3 extends over 14 amino acids. Germline CDR1 is SGHRS and CDR2 is YFSETQ. CDR3 amino acids: CASSYGTSGDEQFF. CDR3 coding DNA: TGCGCCAGCAGCTACGGGACTAGCGGGGATGAGCAGTTCTTC.

The table lists this clonotype with many counts. The genes are TRBV7-6 and TRBJ2-1; the D is unclear. The V and J ends lost 3 bases and 7 bases respectively, with 7 bases between them. In germline, CDR1 is SGHVS, CDR2 FNYEAQ. CDR3 length: 12 amino acids. CDR3 residues: CASSFSVNEQFF. In DNA, the CDR3 is TGTGCCAGCAGCTTTTCTGTAAATGAGCAGTTCTTC.

This clonotype was picked up many times. The genes are TRBV5-1 and TRBJ2-7; TRBD1 aligns across 7 bases. Trimming took 4 bases from V and 4 from J; bases not matched to a gene: 2. CDR1 is SGHRS, CDR2 YFSETQ, per germline. The CDR3 spans 12 residues. The CDR3 spells CASSTTGYEQYF. As DNA, the CDR3 is TGCGCCAGCAGCACGACAGGGTACGAGCAGTACTTC.

This clonotype turned up a few times. The CDR3 bases are TGTGCCAGCAGCTTAAAAGGGGGCCTGGGAGATACGCAGTATTTT. Its translation is CASSLKGGLGDTQYF. This chain uses TRBV7-2 with TRBJ2-3; 7 bases match TRBD1. V was pared by 2 bases and J by 5 bases, with 7 bases of the junction left unmatched. The CDR3 loop spans 15 amino acids. CDR1 is SGHTA, CDR2 FQGNSA, per germline.

The sample holds many counts of this clonotype. The CDR3 sequence: CASSLSSGGNGYTF. CDR3 DNA: TGTGCCAGCAGTTTATCGTCAGGCGGAAATGGCTACACCTTC. The chain recombines TRBV12-3 or TRBV12-4 with TRBJ1-2, with unresolved D. This CDR3 contains 14 residues. The germline V and J ends were trimmed by 2 bases and 6 bases, with 13 bases remaining between them.

The chain combines TRBV7-9 with TRBJ2-2; TRBD2 matches at 8 bases. V gave up 2 bases and J gave up 5 bases; unmatched junction bases: 4. CDR3 length: 15 amino acids. Germline lookup yields CDR1 SEHNR and CDR2 FQNEAQ (reference sequence). This CDR3 reads CASSLMASGTGELFF. CDR3 nucleotides: TGTGCCAGCAGCTTAATGGCTAGCGGGACCGGGGAGCTGTTTTTT. The whole variable domain, remainder taken from reference TRBV7-9 and TRBJ2-2, is DTGVSQNPRHKITKRGQNVTFRCDPISEHNRLYWYRQTLGQGPEFLTYFQNEAQLEKSRLLSDRFSAERPKGSFSTLEIQRTEQGDSAMYLCASSLMASGTGELFFGEGSRLTVL.

This clonotype turned up a few times. This chain links TRBV21-1 with TRBJ2-3; TRBD2 reflects the table's D call only, with no check against the DNA. TRBV21-1 is a pseudogene. The CDR3 has 17 residues. CDR3 DNA: TGTGCCAGCAGCCCGGGGGGAGGGAAAAACAGCACAGATACGCAGTATTTT. Amino acid sequence: CASSPGGGKNSTDTQYF.

The CDR3 bases are TGCAGTGCTACCGGGGTGGCGCAGTTCTTC. Amino acids: CSATGVAQFF. The chain uses TRBV20-1 and TRBJ2-1, with D possibly matching TRBD2 (5 bases). There are 10 residues in the CDR3. Trimming shortened V by 4 bases and J by 12 bases, and 10 bases separated the two germline ends. Germline V lookup: CDR1 DFQATT, CDR2 SNEGSKA (reference sequence).

This clonotype has a handful of counts. CDR3 amino acids: CSANGQGRETQYF. DNA of the CDR3: TGCAGTGCTAACGGACAGGGCCGGGAGACCCAGTACTTC. V and J are TRBV20-1 and TRBJ2-5, with 8 bases that match TRBD1. The germline V gene has CDR1 DFQATT and CDR2 SNEGSKA (reference sequence). V lost 4 bases to trimming and J lost 5 bases; unmatched junction nucleotides: 6. This CDR3 has 13 amino acids.

CDR3 protein: CASSQAGRLLAGELFF. CDR3 in DNA: TGTGCCAGCAGCCAAGCGGGACGGCTCCTCGCCGGGGAGCTGTTTTTT. The rearrangement joins TRBV4-2 to TRBJ2-2; D possibly matches TRBD1 or TRBD2 (5 bases each). Germline V gene data show CDR1 as LGHNA and CDR2 as YNFKEQ. The CDR3 has 16 amino acids. Trimming took off 1 base at V and 6 bases at J, with 15 bases between the two ends.